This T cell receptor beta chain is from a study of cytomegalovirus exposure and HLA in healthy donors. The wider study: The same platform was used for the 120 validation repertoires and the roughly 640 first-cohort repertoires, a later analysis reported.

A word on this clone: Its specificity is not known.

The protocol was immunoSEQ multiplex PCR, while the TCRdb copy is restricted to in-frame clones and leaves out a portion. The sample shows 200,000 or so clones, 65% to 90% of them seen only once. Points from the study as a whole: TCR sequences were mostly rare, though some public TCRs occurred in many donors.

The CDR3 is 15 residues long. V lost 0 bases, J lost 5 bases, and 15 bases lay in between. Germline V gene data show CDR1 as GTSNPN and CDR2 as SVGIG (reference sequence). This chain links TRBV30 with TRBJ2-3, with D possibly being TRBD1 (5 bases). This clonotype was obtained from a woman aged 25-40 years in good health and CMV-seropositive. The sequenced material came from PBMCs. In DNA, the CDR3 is TGTGCCTGGAGTGTACGAAGGGGTAAGGGAGATACGCAGTATTTT. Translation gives CAWSVRRGKGDTQYF.